This TCR beta chain is from a study of CD8+ T cells in alopecia areata. Study overall: Tofacitinib administration to treated patients was oral, at 5 to 10 mg twice daily. Study-level points and caveats: Scalp clonality, together with expanded CD8+ clones among the top 100, fell significantly with tofacitinib. It was observed that many expanded lesional clones persisted in scalp and blood during tofacitinib. Researchers report lesional scalp, most notably alopecia totalis/universalis, outstripped normal scalp in clonality.

Only a few counts were recorded for this clone. Its matching antigen is unknown. From germline, CDR1 is SGHRS and CDR2 YFSETQ. The CDR3 is 14 amino acids. V dropped 4 bases and J dropped 4; count of bases not matched to a gene: 5. Sequencing used cDNA as its template, made by extracting RNA and reverse transcribing it. TCRdb keeps only in-frame clones here, not all; method: immunoSEQ multiplex PCR. Among fewer than 250,000 clones listed, 50% to 60% were seen once. As for treatment: oral pan-JAK inhibitor, 5-10 mg twice daily. The receptor was isolated from a human donor with alopecia areata. The rearrangement uses TRBV5-1 and TRBJ1-2; 9 bases map to TRBD1. The material sequenced was CD4+ T cells sorted from blood, taken at week 4, from a patient treated with tofacitinib. This CDR3 reads CASSKGQGVYGYTF. The CDR3 DNA sequence: TGCGCCAGCAGCAAGGGACAGGGAGTCTATGGCTACACCTTC. Supplemented by reference TRBV5-1 and TRBJ1-2, the full variable domain reads KAGVTQTPRYLIKTRGQQVTLSCSPISGHRSVSWYQQTPGQGLQFLFEYFSETQRNKGNFPGRFSGRQFSNSRSEMNVSTLELGDSALYLCASSKGQGVYGYTFGSGTRLTVV.